The clone carrying this T cell receptor beta chain was observed a few times. Its matching antigen is unknown. At one of its ends the junction is not consistent with the germline gene, which may arise from a read error. This entry is derived from a study of T-cell reconstitution after alpha-beta-depleted transplantation in children. Notes on the study in general: Newly produced T cells mostly accounted for T-cell counts and diversity one year post-transplant.

This CDR3 is built from 17 residues. Germline-derived CDR1 and CDR2 are LGHNA and YSLEER. Unique molecular identifiers were incorporated during preparation of the TCRbeta library. MiXCR, run by TCRdb on the PCR reads, gives a single entry per CDR3 protein. The sample comprises about a million distinct CDR3 sequences, roughly 29% of which are singletons, and 28% rests with the top ten. The source material was PBMCs, mostly from graft donor cells, sampled 360 days after TCRalphabeta/CD19-depleted stem cell transplant. V is TRBV4-3 and J is TRBJ1-2; D is unresolved. The receptor comes from a boy under two years old who had a stem cell transplant for SCID, so the T cells may come from the graft donor. The CDR3 region is CASSQDTASPRGANRAF. As DNA, the CDR3 is TGCGCCAGCAGCCAAGATACGGCGAGTCCCCGGGGAGCCAATCGAGCCTTC.